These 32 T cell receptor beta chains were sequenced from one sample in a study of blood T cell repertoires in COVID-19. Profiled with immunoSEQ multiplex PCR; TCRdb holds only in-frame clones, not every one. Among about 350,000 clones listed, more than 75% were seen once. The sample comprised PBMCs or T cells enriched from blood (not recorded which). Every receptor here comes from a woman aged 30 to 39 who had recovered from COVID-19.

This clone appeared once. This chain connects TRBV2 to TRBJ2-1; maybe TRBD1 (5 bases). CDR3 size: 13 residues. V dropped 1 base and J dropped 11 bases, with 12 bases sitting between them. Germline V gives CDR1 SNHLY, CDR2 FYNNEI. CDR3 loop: CASSEGGGAKQFF. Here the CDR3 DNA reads TGTGCCAGCAGTGAAGGGGGCGGAGCTAAGCAGTTCTTC.

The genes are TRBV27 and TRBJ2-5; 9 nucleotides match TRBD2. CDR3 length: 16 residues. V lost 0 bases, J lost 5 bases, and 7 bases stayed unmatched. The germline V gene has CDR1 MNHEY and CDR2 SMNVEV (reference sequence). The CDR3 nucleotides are TGTGCCAGCAGTTTATCTGCTAGCGGGGCCGCGGAGACCCAGTACTTC. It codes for CASSLSASGAAETQYF.

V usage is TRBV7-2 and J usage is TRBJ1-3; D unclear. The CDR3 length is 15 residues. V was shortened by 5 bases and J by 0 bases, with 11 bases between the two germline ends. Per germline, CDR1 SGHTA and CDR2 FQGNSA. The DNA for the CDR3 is TGTGCCAGCAGCCTCGTGGGAGGCTCTGGAAACACCATATATTTT. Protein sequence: CASSLVGGSGNTIYF.

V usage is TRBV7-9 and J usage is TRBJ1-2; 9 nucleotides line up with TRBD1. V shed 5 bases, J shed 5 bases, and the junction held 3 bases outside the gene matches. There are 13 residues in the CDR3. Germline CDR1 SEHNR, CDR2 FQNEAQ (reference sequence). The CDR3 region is CASSDGTGYGYTF. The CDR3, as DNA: TGTGCCAGCAGCGACGGGACAGGGTATGGCTACACCTTC. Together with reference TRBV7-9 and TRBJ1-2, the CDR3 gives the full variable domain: DTGVSQNPRHKITKRGQNVTFRCDPISEHNRLYWYRQTLGQGPEFLTYFQNEAQLEKSRLLSDRFSAERPKGSFSTLEIQRTEQGDSAMYLCASSDGTGYGYTFGSGTRLTVV.

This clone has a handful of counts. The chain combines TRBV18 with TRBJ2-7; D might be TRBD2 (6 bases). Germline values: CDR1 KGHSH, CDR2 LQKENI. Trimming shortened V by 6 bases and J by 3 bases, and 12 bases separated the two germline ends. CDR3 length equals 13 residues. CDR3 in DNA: TGTGCCAGCTCGAAGGCGGAGGGCTACGAGCAGTACTTC. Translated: CASSKAEGYEQYF.

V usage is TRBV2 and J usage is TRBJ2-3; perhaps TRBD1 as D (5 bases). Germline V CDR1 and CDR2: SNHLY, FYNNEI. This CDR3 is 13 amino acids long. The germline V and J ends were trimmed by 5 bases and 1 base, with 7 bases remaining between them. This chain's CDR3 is CASSKQGTDTQYF. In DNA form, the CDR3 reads TGTGCCAGCAGTAAACAGGGCACAGATACGCAGTATTTT.

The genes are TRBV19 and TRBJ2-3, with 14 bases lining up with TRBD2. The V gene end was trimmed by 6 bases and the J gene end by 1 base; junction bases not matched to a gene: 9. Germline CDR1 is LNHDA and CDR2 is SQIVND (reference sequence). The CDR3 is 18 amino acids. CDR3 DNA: TGTGCCAGTAGCAGGACTAGCGGGGGGACGGTGGGCACAGATACGCAGTATTTT. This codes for CASSRTSGGTVGTDTQYF.

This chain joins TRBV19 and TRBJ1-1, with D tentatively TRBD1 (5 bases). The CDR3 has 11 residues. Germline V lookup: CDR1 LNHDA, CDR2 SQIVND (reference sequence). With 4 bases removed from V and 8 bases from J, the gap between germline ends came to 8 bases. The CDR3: CASSSRVEAFF. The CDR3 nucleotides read TGTGCCAGTAGTAGCAGGGTGGAAGCTTTCTTT. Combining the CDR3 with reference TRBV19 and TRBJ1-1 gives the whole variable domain DGGITQSPKYLFRKEGQNVTLSCEQNLNHDAMYWYRQDPGQGLRLIYYSQIVNDFQKGDIAEGYSVSREKKESFPLTVTSAQKNPTAFYLCASSSRVEAFFGQGTRLTVV.

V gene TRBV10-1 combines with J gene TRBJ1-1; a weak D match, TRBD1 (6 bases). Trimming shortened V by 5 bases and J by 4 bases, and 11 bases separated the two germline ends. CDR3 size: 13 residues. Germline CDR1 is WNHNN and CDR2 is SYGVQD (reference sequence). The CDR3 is CASSQGIGTEAFF. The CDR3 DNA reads TGCGCCAGCAGTCAGGGGATAGGCACTGAAGCTTTCTTT.

CDR3 residues: CATSGGNRGWARQFF. In nucleotides, the CDR3 is TGTGCCACCAGTGGGGGAAACAGGGGTTGGGCGAGGCAGTTCTTC. This chain uses TRBV24-1 with TRBJ2-1, with 7 positions matching TRBD1. The CDR3 has 15 residues. From germline, CDR1 is KGHDR and CDR2 SFDVKD. The V gene end was trimmed by 5 bases and the J gene end by 12 bases; junction bases not matched to a gene: 15.

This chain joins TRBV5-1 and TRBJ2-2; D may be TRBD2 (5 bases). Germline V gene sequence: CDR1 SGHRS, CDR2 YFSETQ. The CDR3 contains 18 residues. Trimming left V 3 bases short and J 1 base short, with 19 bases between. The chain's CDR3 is CASSSQGSEVLNTGELFF. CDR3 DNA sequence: TGCGCCAGCAGCTCACAAGGGAGCGAAGTTTTGAACACCGGGGAGCTGTTTTTT.

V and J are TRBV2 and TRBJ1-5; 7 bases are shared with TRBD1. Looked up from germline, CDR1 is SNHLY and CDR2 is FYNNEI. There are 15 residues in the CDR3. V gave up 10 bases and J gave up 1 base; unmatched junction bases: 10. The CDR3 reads CATRGEEGSNQPQHF. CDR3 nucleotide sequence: TGTGCCACCAGGGGGGAGGAGGGGAGCAATCAGCCCCAGCATTTT.

The CDR3 nucleotides read TGCGCCAGCAGTTCTCTAGCGGGAATGTACGAGCAGTACTTC. Translated, it gives CASSSLAGMYEQYF. J is TRBJ2-7 and V is TRBV5-1, with 9 bases aligning to TRBD2. V lost 5 bases and J lost 4; bases outside the gene matches: 7. CDR1 and CDR2 (germline): SGHRS, YFSETQ. The CDR3 has 14 residues.

The CDR3 DNA reads TGTGCCAGCAAGTCAGGGGGCCAATGGGATGGCTACACCTTC. Translating gives CASKSGGQWDGYTF. The chain carries TRBV6-4 and TRBJ1-2; 8 bases line up with TRBD1. This CDR3 spans 14 amino acids. CDR1 is MRHNA, CDR2 SNTAGT, per germline. V trimming: 7 bases; J trimming: 6 bases; junction bases outside the gene matches: 10.

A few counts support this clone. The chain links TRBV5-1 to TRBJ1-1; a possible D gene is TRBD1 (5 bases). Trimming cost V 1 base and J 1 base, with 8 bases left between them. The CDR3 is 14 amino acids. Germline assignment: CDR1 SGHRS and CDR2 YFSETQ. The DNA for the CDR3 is TGCGCCAGCAGCTTGTACCAGGGGAACACTGAAGCTTTCTTT. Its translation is CASSLYQGNTEAFF.

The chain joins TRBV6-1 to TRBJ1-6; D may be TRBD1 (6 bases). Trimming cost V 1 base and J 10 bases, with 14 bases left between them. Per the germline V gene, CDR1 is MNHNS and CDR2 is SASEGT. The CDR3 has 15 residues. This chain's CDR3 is CASSEVGGPGSPLHF. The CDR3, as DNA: TGTGCCAGCAGTGAAGTGGGGGGGCCGGGATCACCCCTCCACTTT.

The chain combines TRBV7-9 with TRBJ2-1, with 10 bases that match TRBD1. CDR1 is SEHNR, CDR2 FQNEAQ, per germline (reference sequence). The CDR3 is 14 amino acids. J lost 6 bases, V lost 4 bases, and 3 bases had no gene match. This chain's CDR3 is CASSSRTGGNEQFF. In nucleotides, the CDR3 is TGTGCCAGCAGCTCCAGGACAGGGGGCAATGAGCAGTTCTTC. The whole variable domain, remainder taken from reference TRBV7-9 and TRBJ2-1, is DTGVSQNPRHKITKRGQNVTFRCDPISEHNRLYWYRQTLGQGPEFLTYFQNEAQLEKSRLLSDRFSAERPKGSFSTLEIQRTEQGDSAMYLCASSSRTGGNEQFFGPGTRLTVL.

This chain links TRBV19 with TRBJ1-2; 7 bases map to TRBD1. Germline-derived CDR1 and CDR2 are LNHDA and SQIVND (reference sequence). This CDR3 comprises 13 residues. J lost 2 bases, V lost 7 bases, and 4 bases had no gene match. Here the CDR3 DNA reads TGTGCCAGTAAACAGGGGTCGAACTATGGCTACACCTTC. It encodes CASKQGSNYGYTF. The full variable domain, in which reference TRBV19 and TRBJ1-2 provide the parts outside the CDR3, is DGGITQSPKYLFRKEGQNVTLSCEQNLNHDAMYWYRQDPGQGLRLIYYSQIVNDFQKGDIAEGYSVSREKKESFPLTVTSAQKNPTAFYLCASKQGSNYGYTFGSGTRLTVV.

The CDR3 DNA reads TGTGCCAGCAGCCAACTTGGCGGGGATAATTCACCCCTCCACTTT. Translating gives CASSQLGGDNSPLHF. The chain recombines TRBV3-1 (or the pseudogene TRBV3-2) with TRBJ1-6; D not certain. The V gene lost 2 bases and the J gene lost 5 bases, with 10 bases spanning the gap. In germline, CDR1 is LGHDT, CDR2 YNNKEL (reference sequence). The CDR3 totals 15 residues.

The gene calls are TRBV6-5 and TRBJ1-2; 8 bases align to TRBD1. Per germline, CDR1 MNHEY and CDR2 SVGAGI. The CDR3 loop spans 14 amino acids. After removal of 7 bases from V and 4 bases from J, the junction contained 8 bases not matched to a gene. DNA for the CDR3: TGTGCCAGCAACCCCAGGGGGCAGGGCTATGGCTACACCTTC. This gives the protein CASNPRGQGYGYTF.

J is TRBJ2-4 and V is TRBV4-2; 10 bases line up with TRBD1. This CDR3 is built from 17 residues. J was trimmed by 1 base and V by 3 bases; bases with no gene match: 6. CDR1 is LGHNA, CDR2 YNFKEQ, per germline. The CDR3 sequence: CASSHGPGQGAKNIQYF. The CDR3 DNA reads TGTGCCAGCAGCCACGGACCGGGACAGGGGGCCAAAAACATTCAGTACTTC.

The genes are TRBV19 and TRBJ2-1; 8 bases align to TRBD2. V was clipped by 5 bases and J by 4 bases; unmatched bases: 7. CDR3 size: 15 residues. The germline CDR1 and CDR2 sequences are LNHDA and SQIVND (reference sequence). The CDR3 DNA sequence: TGTGCCAGTAGTTCTACTAGCGGCTCTTACAATGAGCAGTTCTTC. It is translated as CASSSTSGSYNEQFF.

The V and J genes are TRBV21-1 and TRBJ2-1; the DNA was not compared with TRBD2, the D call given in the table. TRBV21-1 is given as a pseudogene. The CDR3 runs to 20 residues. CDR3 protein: CASSKAGRGETSGAYNEQFF. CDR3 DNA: TGTGCCAGCTCCAAGGCGGGCAGGGGCGAGACTAGCGGGGCCTACAATGAGCAGTTCTTC.

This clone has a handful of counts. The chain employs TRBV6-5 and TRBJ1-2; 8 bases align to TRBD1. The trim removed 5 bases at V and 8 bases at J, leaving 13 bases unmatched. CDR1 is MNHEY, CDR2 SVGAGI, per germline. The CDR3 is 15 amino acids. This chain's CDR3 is CASSQKGQGLGGYTF. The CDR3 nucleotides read TGTGCCAGCAGTCAAAAAGGACAGGGCCTCGGGGGCTACACCTTC.

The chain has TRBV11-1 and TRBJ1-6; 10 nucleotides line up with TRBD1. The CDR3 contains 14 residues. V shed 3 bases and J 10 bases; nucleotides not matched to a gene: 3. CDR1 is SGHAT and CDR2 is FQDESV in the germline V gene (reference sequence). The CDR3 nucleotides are TGTGCCAGCAGCTTCGACAGGGGGCGATCACCCCTCCACTTT. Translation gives CASSFDRGRSPLHF. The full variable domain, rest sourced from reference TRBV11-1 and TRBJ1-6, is EAEVAQSPRYKITEKSQAVAFWCDPISGHATLYWYRQILGQGPELLVQFQDESVVDDSQLPKDRFSAERLKGVDSTLKIQPAELGDSAMYLCASSFDRGRSPLHFGNGTRLTVT.

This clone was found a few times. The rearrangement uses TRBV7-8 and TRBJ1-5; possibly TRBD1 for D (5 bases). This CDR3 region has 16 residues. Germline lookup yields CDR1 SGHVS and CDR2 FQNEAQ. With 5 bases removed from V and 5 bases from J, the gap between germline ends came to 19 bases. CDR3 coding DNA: TGTGCCAGCAGCGAAACATCGGGGGGGACTGATCAGCCCCAGCATTTT. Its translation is CASSETSGGTDQPQHF.

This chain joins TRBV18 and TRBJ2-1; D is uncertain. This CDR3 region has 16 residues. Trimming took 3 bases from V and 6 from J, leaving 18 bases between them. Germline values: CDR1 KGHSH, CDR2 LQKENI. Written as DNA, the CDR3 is TGTGCCAGCTCACCCACGTCTAGTACCTTCCGCAATGAGCAGTTCTTC. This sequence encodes CASSPTSSTFRNEQFF. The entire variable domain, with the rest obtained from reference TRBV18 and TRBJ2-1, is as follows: NAGVMQNPRHLVRRRGQEARLRCSPMKGHSHVYWYRQLPEEGLKFMVYLQKENIIDESGMPKERFSAEFPKEGPSILRIQQVVRGDSAAYFCASSPTSSTFRNEQFFGPGTRLTVL.

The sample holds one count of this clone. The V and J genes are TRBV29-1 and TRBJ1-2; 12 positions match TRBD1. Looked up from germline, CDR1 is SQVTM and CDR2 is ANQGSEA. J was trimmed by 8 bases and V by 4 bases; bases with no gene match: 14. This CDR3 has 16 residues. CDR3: CSVVGTGGPLVDGYTF. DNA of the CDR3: TGCAGCGTTGTCGGGACAGGGGGCCCCTTAGTGGACGGCTACACCTTC.

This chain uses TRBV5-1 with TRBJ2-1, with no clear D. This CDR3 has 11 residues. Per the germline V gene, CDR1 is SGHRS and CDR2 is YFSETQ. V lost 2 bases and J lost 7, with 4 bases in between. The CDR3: CASSFGNEQFF. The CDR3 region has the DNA TGCGCCAGCAGCTTCGGGAATGAGCAGTTCTTC.

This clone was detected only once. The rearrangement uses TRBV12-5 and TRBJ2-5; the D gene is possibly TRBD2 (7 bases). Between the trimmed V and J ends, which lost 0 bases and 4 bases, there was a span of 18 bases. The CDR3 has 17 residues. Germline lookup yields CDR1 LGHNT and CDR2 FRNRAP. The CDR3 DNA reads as TGTGCTAGTGGTTTGGTACGGGGGGCTTCCTCAGGAGAGACCCAGTACTTC. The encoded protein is CASGLVRGASSGETQYF.

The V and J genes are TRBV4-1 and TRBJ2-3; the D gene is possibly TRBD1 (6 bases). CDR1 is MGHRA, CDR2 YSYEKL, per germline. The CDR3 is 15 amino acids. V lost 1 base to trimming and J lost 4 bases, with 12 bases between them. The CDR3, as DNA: TGCGCCAGCAGCCAAGGGGGGCTCAGGCCAGATACGCAGTATTTT. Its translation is CASSQGGLRPDTQYF.

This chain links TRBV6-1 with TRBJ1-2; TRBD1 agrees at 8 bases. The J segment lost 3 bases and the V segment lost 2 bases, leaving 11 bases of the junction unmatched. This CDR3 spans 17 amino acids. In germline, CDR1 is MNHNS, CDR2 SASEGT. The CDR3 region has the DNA TGTGCCAGCAGTGAAACAGGCGGTCCAGGGGGCTACTATGGCTACACCTTC. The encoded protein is CASSETGGPGGYYGYTF.